Each of the 11 T cell receptor beta chains below was sequenced from the same sample in a study of T-cell reconstitution after alpha-beta-depleted transplantation in children. TCRbeta library construction was performed incorporating unique molecular identifiers. TCRdb recomputed calls from the PCR reads with MiXCR, one row per CDR3 protein. This table has over 200,000 distinct CDR3 sequences, roughly a tenth appearing once. Sequencing was performed on PBMCs, taken before TCRalphabeta/CD19-depleted stem cell transplant. These receptors came from a child in the first two years of life with acute myeloid leukemia, due to receive a stem cell transplant.

Comment on this clonotype: Given a much more abundant clone one base away, this may be a read error. The chain uses TRBV10-3 and TRBJ1-1; 9 bases line up with TRBD1. CDR3 size: 17 residues. Germline loops: CDR1 ENHRY, CDR2 SYGVKD. The CDR3 nucleotides are TGTGCCATCAGCCAAGGACAGGGGCCGTCGGTGAACACTGAAACTTTCTTT. Protein: CAISQGQGPSVNTETFF.

This clonotype was recorded a few times. V is TRBV5-1 and J is TRBJ1-2; D remains ambiguous. Looked up from germline, CDR1 is SGHRS and CDR2 is YFSETQ. The CDR3 sequence is 14 residues long. The V end was cut by 5 bases, the J end by 2 bases, with 13 bases between. CDR3 bases: TGCGCCAGCAGTTCATCGACGGCAAACTATGGCTACACCTTC. The encoded protein is CASSSSTANYGYTF.

As regards this clonotype: It may be a read error: a sequence one base away is much more abundant. The V call is TRBV10-3, the J call TRBJ2-3; 8 bases are shared with TRBD2. This CDR3 comprises 16 residues. Germline CDR1 is ENHRY and CDR2 is SYGVKD. The CDR3 loop reads CAITSAGGGSTVTQYF. CDR3 sequence (DNA): TGTGCCATCACTTCCGCGGGCGGGGGGTCTACAGTTACGCAGTATTTT.

There are many counts of this clonotype. This chain connects TRBV28 to TRBJ1-1; D call uncertain. CDR1 is MDHEN and CDR2 is SYDVKM in the germline V gene. The V end lost 3 bases, the J end lost 4 bases, and 15 bases lay between the germline ends. The CDR3 spans 15 residues. The CDR3 nucleotides are TGTGCCAGCAGTTTGGGTAGGCGGAGGAGCACTGAAGCTTTCTTT. Protein sequence: CASSLGRRRSTEAFF.

This clonotype was seen at least ten times. The rearrangement links TRBV3-1 to TRBJ2-1; 8 bases match TRBD2. V dropped 2 bases and J dropped 4; count of bases not matched to a gene: 10. Germline CDR1 and CDR2: LGHDT and YNNKEL (reference sequence). The CDR3 contains 17 residues. In nucleotides, the CDR3 is TGTGCCAGCAGCCAATTCAGCGGGAGAGGGATATACAATGAGCAGTTCTTC. Translated, it gives CASSQFSGRGIYNEQFF.

This clonotype was seen ten or more times. V is TRBV5-1 and J is TRBJ2-3; no clear D gene. V was cut by 0 bases and J by 6 bases, with 11 bases left in between. The length of the CDR3 is 14 residues. Per germline, CDR1 SGHRS and CDR2 YFSETQ. The CDR3 nucleotides read TGCGCCAGCAGCTTGGCAGTTAGCTCGGATACGCAGTATTTT. It specifies CASSLAVSSDTQYF.

A remark on this clonotype: A read error may be the cause here, since a much bigger clone is one base away. This chain connects TRBV7-2 to TRBJ2-7, with D possibly matching TRBD1 (6 bases). This CDR3 has 14 residues. Germline lookup yields CDR1 SGHTA and CDR2 FQGNSA. CDR3 nucleotides: TGTGCCTGCAGCTTAGGGGGACAAACCTACGAGCAGTACTTC. Its protein is CACSLGGQTYEQYF.

This clonotype appeared many times. This rearrangement joins TRBV27 to TRBJ2-2; 11 nucleotides align to TRBD2. This CDR3 spans 17 amino acids. V shed 5 bases, J shed 8 bases, and the junction held 13 bases outside the gene matches. The germline V gene encodes CDR1 MNHEY and CDR2 SMNVEV (reference sequence). As DNA, the CDR3 is TGTGCCAGCAGTCTCTCGTTAGCGGGAGGGAGATTGGGGGAGCTGTTTTTT. This gives the protein CASSLSLAGGRLGELFF.

This clonotype was counted ten times or more. The chain links TRBV20-1 to TRBJ2-1, with TRBD2 matching over 12 bases. The CDR3 loop spans 15 amino acids. Germline loops: CDR1 DFQATT, CDR2 SNEGSKA (reference sequence). V trimming: 4 bases; J trimming: 3 bases; junction bases outside the gene matches: 4. The CDR3, as DNA: TGCAGTGCTACCGGGACTAGCGGGCACTACAATGAGCAGTTCTTC. It specifies CSATGTSGHYNEQFF.

This clonotype was found many times. The V and J genes are TRBV20-1 and TRBJ2-2; D uncertain. There are 13 residues in the CDR3. With 4 bases removed from V and 4 bases from J, the gap between germline ends came to 10 bases. Germline CDR1 DFQATT, CDR2 SNEGSKA (reference sequence). This CDR3 reads CSAIFRGTGELFF. The CDR3 coding sequence is TGCAGTGCTATCTTTAGAGGCACCGGGGAGCTGTTTTTT.

This clonotype has more than one count but fewer than ten. The rearrangement links TRBV30 to TRBJ2-7; TRBD1 matches 7 bases. The junction had 6 bases not matched to a gene; V was cut back by 4 bases and J by 0 bases. Germline V CDR1 and CDR2: GTSNPN, SVGIG (reference sequence). The CDR3 runs to 14 residues. In DNA, the CDR3 is TGTGCCTGGAAGGTAGGGGGCGCCTCCTACGAGCAGTACTTC. It translates to CAWKVGGASYEQYF.